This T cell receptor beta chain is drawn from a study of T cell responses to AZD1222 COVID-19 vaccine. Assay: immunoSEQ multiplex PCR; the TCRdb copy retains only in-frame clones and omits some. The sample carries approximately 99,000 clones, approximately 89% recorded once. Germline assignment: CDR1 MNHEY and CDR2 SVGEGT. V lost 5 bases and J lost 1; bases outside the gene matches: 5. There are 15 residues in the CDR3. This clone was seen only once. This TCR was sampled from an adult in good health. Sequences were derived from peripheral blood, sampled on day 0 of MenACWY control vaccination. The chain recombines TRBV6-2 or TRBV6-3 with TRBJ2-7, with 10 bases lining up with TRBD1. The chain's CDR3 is CASSITDRGSYEQYF. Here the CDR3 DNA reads TGTGCCAGCAGTATTACGGACAGGGGGTCCTACGAGCAGTACTTC.